Listed below are T cell receptor beta chains from one sample, sequenced in a study of T cell changes during pregnancy in multiple sclerosis. Some clones are missing from TCRdb's copy, which holds only in-frame ones; the method was immunoSEQ multiplex PCR. The sample shows nearly 110,000 clones, 91% of them seen only once. The source was peripheral blood, collected before pregnancy. These receptors were taken from a female donor with multiple sclerosis, enrolled in a pregnancy study. CDR3s include the opening cysteine and the closing phenylalanine or tryptophan. The D gene is left open where the match is weak. Clone size is given for some rows only: seen once, a few or many times, or a class if the clone is expanded.

j_gene,abundance,v_gene,d_gene,CDR3aa,CDR3nt
TRBJ1-5,NA,TRBV28,NA,CASSYGGPSGNQPQHF,TGTGCCAGCAGTTACGGGGGGCCCTCGGGCAATCAGCCCCAGCATTTT
TRBJ2-3,NA,TRBV5-4,NA,CAFLDLAGTDTQYF,TGTGCCTTCCTGGATCTAGCCGGCACAGATACGCAGTATTTT
TRBJ1-2,once,TRBV4-3,NA,CASSPSRRGSVMDGYTF,TGCGCCAGCAGCCCATCGCGGCGAGGTTCTGTCATGGATGGCTACACCTTC
TRBJ2-7,NA,TRBV19,NA,CASSINILSFYEQYF,TGTGCCAGTAGTATAAATATCCTAAGTTTTTACGAGCAGTACTTC
TRBJ2-7,NA,TRBV5-1,NA,CASSLEGETYEQYF,TGCGCCAGCAGCTTGGAGGGGGAGACTTACGAGCAGTACTTC
TRBJ1-2,once,TRBV27,NA,CASSADSTYGYTF,TGTGCCAGCAGTGCCGACAGCACTTATGGCTACACTTTC
TRBJ2-7,NA,TRBV27,NA,CASSRGTVRGEQYF,TGTGCCAGCAGCCGGGGGACTGTCCGAGGGGAGCAGTACTTC
TRBJ1-6,few,TRBV2,NA,CAIQGHYINSPLHF,TGTGCCATCCAGGGTCATTACATTAATTCACCCCTCCACTTT
TRBJ1-5,NA,TRBV30,NA,CAWSASYGSPSNQPQHF,TGTGCCTGGAGTGCCTCCTACGGGAGCCCTAGCAATCAGCCCCAGCATTTT
TRBJ1-1,NA,TRBV6-1,NA,CASSVSGTRNTEAFF,TGTGCCAGCAGTGTTTCCGGGACAAGGAACACTGAAGCTTTCTTT
TRBJ2-7,NA,TRBV9,TRBD1,CASSLRDRGNEQYF,TGTGCCAGCAGCTTACGGGACAGGGGAAACGAGCAGTACTTC
TRBJ1-5,NA,TRBV9,TRBD1,CASSVTGGNQPQHF,TGTGCCAGCAGCGTCACAGGGGGGAATCAGCCCCAGCATTTT
TRBJ1-3,NA,TRBV18,TRBD1,CASAGGQTTGNTIYF,TGTGCCAGCGCAGGGGGACAGACTACCGGAAACACCATATATTTT
TRBJ2-3,NA,TRBV5-1,NA,CASSFARTDTQYF,TGCGCCAGCAGCTTCGCGAGGACAGATACGCAGTATTTT
TRBJ2-6,NA,TRBV18,TRBD1,CASSPRTGGSGANVLTF,TGTGCCAGCTCACCACGGACAGGGGGGTCTGGGGCCAACGTCCTGACTTTC
TRBJ1-1,few,TRBV7-2,NA,CASSLGSLSREAFF,TGTGCCAGCAGCTTAGGTTCACTGTCCCGTGAAGCTTTCTTT
TRBJ1-2,NA,TRBV5-4,NA,CASRLQGRSAYGYTF,TGTGCCAGCAGGCTCCAGGGGCGCAGTGCCTATGGCTACACCTTC
TRBJ2-7,NA,TRBV5-6,TRBD1,CASSMTGSEQYF,TGTGCCAGCAGCATGACAGGGTCCGAGCAGTACTTC
TRBJ2-7,NA,TRBV19,TRBD2,CASSLIAGEGFEQYF,TGTGCCAGTAGTTTGATAGCGGGAGAAGGGTTCGAGCAGTACTTC
TRBJ1-2,NA,TRBV7-9,NA,CASSLGGGQGSYGYTF,TGTGCCAGCAGCTTAGGAGGAGGGCAGGGCAGCTATGGCTACACCTTC
TRBJ2-2,NA,TRBV6-6,TRBD2,CASSDKTGGVGELFF,TGTGCCAGCAGTGATAAAACGGGGGGTGTCGGGGAGCTGTTTTTT
TRBJ2-7,NA,TRBV5-6,NA,CASSLANYEQYF,TGTGCCAGCAGCTTGGCTAACTACGAGCAGTACTTC
TRBJ2-7,NA,TRBV19,TRBD1,CASRDPGQGNEQYF,TGTGCCAGTAGAGATCCGGGACAGGGAAACGAGCAGTACTTC
TRBJ2-1,NA,TRBV6-5,TRBD2,CASSPSGSSYNEQFF,TGTGCCAGCAGTCCGAGCGGGAGCTCCTACAATGAGCAGTTCTTC
TRBJ2-3,NA,TRBV27,TRBD2,CASSLIRKAGVDTDTQYF,TGTGCCAGCAGTTTAATCAGGAAAGCGGGAGTTGACACAGATACGCAGTATTTT
TRBJ2-1,NA,TRBV6-1,NA,CASSGGGWGSEEFF,TGTGCCAGCAGTGGGGGAGGTTGGGGGAGCGAGGAGTTCTTC
TRBJ2-7,NA,TRBV6-1,TRBD2,CASLWRGGSYEQYF,TGTGCCAGCCTCTGGCGGGGGGGCTCCTACGAGCAGTACTTC
TRBJ2-1,NA,TRBV7-3,TRBD2,CASSRSGLAEDNEQFF,TGTGCCAGCAGCAGATCGGGACTAGCAGAAGACAATGAGCAGTTCTTC
TRBJ2-5,NA,TRBV15,NA,CATSRVGARETQYF,TGTGCCACCAGCAGAGTAGGGGCTCGGGAGACCCAGTACTTC
TRBJ1-1,NA,TRBV27,NA,CASSFQGGNTEAFF,TGTGCCAGCAGTTTTCAAGGGGGGAACACTGAAGCTTTCTTT
TRBJ2-5,NA,TRBV4-3,NA,CASSQANTRLETQYF,TGCGCCAGCAGCCAAGCCAATACTAGATTAGAGACCCAGTACTTC
TRBJ2-2,NA,TRBV7-7,NA,CASSPLDRTGELFF,TGTGCCAGCAGCCCCCTAGACAGGACCGGGGAGCTGTTTTTT
TRBJ2-2,NA,TRBV5-1,TRBD1,CASRLTGGIDTGELFF,TGCGCCAGCAGATTAACAGGGGGCATCGACACCGGGGAGCTGTTTTTT
TRBJ2-2,NA,TRBV19,NA,CASRLHQKNTGELFF,TGTGCCAGTCGTTTGCACCAGAAGAACACCGGGGAGCTGTTTTTT
TRBJ1-1,once,TRBV7-2,NA,CASSSGAHRSFIGSTEAFF,TGTGCCAGCAGCAGCGGGGCCCACAGGAGCTTTATTGGGAGCACTGAAGCTTTCTTT
TRBJ2-6,NA,TRBV5-1,TRBD1,CASSLGDRGPGSGANVLTF,TGCGCCAGCAGCTTGGGGGACAGGGGCCCGGGTAGCGGGGCCAACGTCCTGACTTTC
TRBJ2-7,NA,TRBV11-2,TRBD1,CASSLSEGAYEQYF,TGTGCCAGCAGCTTGTCAGAGGGGGCATACGAGCAGTACTTC
TRBJ1-5,few,TRBV27,NA,CASSDTNQPQHF,TGTGCCAGCAGTGACACTAATCAGCCCCAGCATTTT
TRBJ2-5,NA,TRBV2,TRBD2,CASRLTSGGAETQYF,TGTGCCAGCAGATTGACTAGCGGGGGGGCAGAGACCCAGTACTTC
TRBJ2-2,NA,TRBV7-2,TRBD2,CASSRLAGGAGELFF,TGTGCCAGCAGCAGACTAGCGGGAGGGGCCGGGGAGCTGTTTTTT
TRBJ1-1,NA,TRBV9,NA,CASSVGAQATEAFF,TGTGCCAGCAGCGTAGGAGCACAGGCCACTGAAGCTTTCTTT
TRBJ2-1,NA,TRBV18,TRBD2,CASSPGLEDEQFF,TGTGCCAGCTCACCGGGACTAGAAGATGAGCAGTTCTTC
TRBJ2-3,NA,TRBV19,TRBD2,CASNSLLAGASTDTQYF,TGTGCCAGTAATTCTTTACTAGCGGGGGCTAGCACAGATACGCAGTATTTT